The sample holds a few counts of the clone carrying this TCR beta chain. Its specificity is unknown. The record originates from a study of CD8 T cells in ankylosing spondylitis. Study conclusions and caveats: Earlier literature documents some of the motif variants in reactive arthritis synovial fluid and blood. Blood from ankylosing spondylitis patients appeared to carry a characteristic roughly 8-variant TCR beta motif. Reports say disease-linked clones showed up significantly more in matched ankylosing spondylitis synovial fluid.

5'-RACE, quantitative and with molecular barcodes, yielded the TCR beta libraries. TCRdb redid the calling of the 5' RACE reads with MiXCR, one entry per CDR3 protein. The table lists about 440,000 distinct CDR3 sequences, more than 15% of them singletons. This CDR3 has 16 amino acids. The rearrangement joins TRBV21-1 to TRBJ2-7; the table's TRBD1 call for D was not verified on the DNA. TRBV21-1 is a known pseudogene. The sample taken for sequencing was blood, either unsorted or a sorted T cell fraction (not recorded which). The receptor was derived from a male donor with ankylosing spondylitis. The CDR3 DNA is TGTGCCAGCCCCACCCTCGAGGGGCAGACGGGGTACGAGCAGTACTTC. Translation gives CASPTLEGQTGYEQYF.